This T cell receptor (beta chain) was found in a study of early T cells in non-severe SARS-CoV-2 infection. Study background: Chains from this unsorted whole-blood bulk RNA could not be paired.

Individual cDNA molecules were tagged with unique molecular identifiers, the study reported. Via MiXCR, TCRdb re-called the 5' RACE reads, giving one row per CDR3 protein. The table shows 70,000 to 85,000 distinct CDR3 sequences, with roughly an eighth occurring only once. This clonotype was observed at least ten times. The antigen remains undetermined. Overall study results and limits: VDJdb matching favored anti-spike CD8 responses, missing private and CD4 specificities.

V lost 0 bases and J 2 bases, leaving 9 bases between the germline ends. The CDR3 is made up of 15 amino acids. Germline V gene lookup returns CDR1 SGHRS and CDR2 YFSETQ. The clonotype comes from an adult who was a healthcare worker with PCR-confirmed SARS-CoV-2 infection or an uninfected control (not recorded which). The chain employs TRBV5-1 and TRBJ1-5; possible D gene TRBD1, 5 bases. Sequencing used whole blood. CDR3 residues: CASSLGQGGNQPQHF. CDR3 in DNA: TGCGCCAGCAGCTTGGGGCAGGGTGGCAATCAGCCCCAGCATTTT.